This record looks at one T cell receptor beta chain sequence and its context. This entry comes from a study of graft-versus-host responses after intestinal transplantation. Produced via immunoSEQ multiplex PCR; TCRdb's table is partial and in-frame only. The sample records 15,000 to 18,000 clones, approximately 30% being singletons. Study-level points and caveats: Allografts carried high graft-versus-host to host-versus-graft clonal ratios in patients having graft-donor T cell macrochimerism.

V was trimmed by 0 bases and J by 4 bases, leaving 14 bases between them. CDR3 length equals 15 residues. Germline CDR1 SGDLS, CDR2 YYNGEE. The gene calls are TRBV9 and TRBJ2-7; a weak D match, TRBD2 (6 bases). This TCR derives from a human patient who received an intestinal transplant. The sequencing here drew on alloreactive CD4+ T cells from a mixed lymphocyte reaction culture, taken before intestinal transplant. Subset in this sample: CFSE-low proliferating T cells sorted from roughly 6-day pre-transplant mixed lymphocyte reaction (GvH or HvG direction). In DNA, the CDR3 is TGTGCCAGCAGCGTAGGGCCCAAACTAGCTTACGAGCAGTACTTC. Encoded protein: CASSVGPKLAYEQYF. Combining the CDR3 with reference TRBV9 and TRBJ2-7 gives the whole variable domain DSGVTQTPKHLITATGQRVTLRCSPRSGDLSVYWYQQSLDQGLQFLIQYYNGEERAKGNILERFSAQQFPDLHSELNLSSLELGDSALYFCASSVGPKLAYEQYFGPGTRLTVT.